These 23 T cell receptor beta chains were sequenced from one sample in a study of OX40 agonist ivuxolimab in advanced cancers. The assay was immunoSEQ multiplex PCR, and TCRdb's table has in-frame clones only and misses some. The table records approximately 70,000 clones, less than 90% of them present only once. The sequencing used CD4+ or CD8+ T cells sorted from blood, collected in a trial of the OX40 agonist ivuxolimab. The receptor source for this set is an adult with an advanced solid tumor such as melanoma, head and neck, liver or kidney cancer.

This clone occurred a few times. The chain combines TRBV20-1 with TRBJ1-1; D ambiguous. CDR1 and CDR2 (germline): DFQATT, SNEGSKA (reference sequence). This CDR3 has 11 residues. Trimming took 2 bases from V and 5 from J, leaving 6 bases between them. CDR3 loop: CSARHQTEAFF. The DNA for the CDR3 is TGCAGTGCTAGACACCAGACTGAAGCTTTCTTT.

The chain is built from TRBV27 and TRBJ2-7; tentative D call: TRBD1 (6 bases). The V end lost 1 base, the J end lost 4 bases, and 17 bases lay between the germline ends. The germline V gene encodes CDR1 MNHEY and CDR2 SMNVEV (reference sequence). The CDR3 has 16 residues. CDR3 loop: CASSLYGDTGRYEQYF. CDR3 bases: TGTGCCAGCAGTTTATATGGGGACACCGGAAGGTACGAGCAGTACTTC.

The genes are TRBV7-2 and TRBJ2-7; D may be TRBD1 (6 bases). V lost 2 bases and J 3 bases, leaving 8 bases between the germline ends. The CDR3 totals 13 residues. Germline V CDR1 and CDR2: SGHTA, FQGNSA. This chain's CDR3 is CASSLNRDYEQYF. CDR3 nucleotides: TGTGCCAGCAGCTTAAACAGGGACTACGAGCAGTACTTC. The variable domain in full, completed from reference TRBV7-2 and TRBJ2-7, reads GAGVSQSPSNKVTEKGKDVELRCDPISGHTALYWYRQSLGQGLEFLIYFQGNSAPDKSGLPSDRFSAERTGGSVSTLTIQRTQQEDSAVYLCASSLNRDYEQYFGPGTRLTVT.

The genes are TRBV4-2 and TRBJ2-7, with a tentative D call TRBD1 (7 bases). V was trimmed by 4 bases and J by 4 bases, leaving 14 bases between them. The CDR3 is 14 residues long. Germline CDR1 reads LGHNA; CDR2 reads YNFKEQ. CDR3 in DNA: TGTGCCAGCAGCCCCGAACCAGGGGGGTACGAGCAGTACTTC. The encoded protein is CASSPEPGGYEQYF.

The CDR3 reads CASGEVPGTDTQYF. The CDR3 DNA follows: TGTGCCAGCGGCGAGGTCCCGGGCACAGATACGCAGTATTTT. The chain has TRBV6-5 and TRBJ2-3; D is unresolved. V shed 8 bases and J shed 1 base, with 13 bases lying between them. The germline V gene has CDR1 MNHEY and CDR2 SVGAGI. This CDR3 is 14 amino acids long.

The chain joins TRBV28 to TRBJ2-1; D may be TRBD2 (6 bases). Looked up from germline, CDR1 is MDHEN and CDR2 is SYDVKM. The CDR3 runs 16 residues. V gave up 6 bases and J gave up 0 bases, with 15 bases separating them. CDR3 sequence reads: CASRMFRRGSYNEQFF. The CDR3 DNA sequence: TGTGCCAGCAGGATGTTCAGGCGGGGCTCCTACAATGAGCAGTTCTTC.

The chain couples TRBV2 to TRBJ2-5; D gene unclear. The J call may be faulty, since TRBJ2-7 better matches the DNA end. The CDR3 loop spans 15 amino acids. From germline, CDR1 is SNHLY and CDR2 FYNNEI. CDR3 in DNA: TGTGCCAGCAGTGGAGGTTCCGGAGTCCCCTACGAGCAGTACTTC. Amino acid sequence: CASSGGSGVPYEQYF.

The chain couples TRBV28 to TRBJ1-2, with TRBD1 matching over 7 bases. Germline V gene data show CDR1 as MDHEN and CDR2 as SYDVKM. CDR3 length: 16 residues. V dropped 2 bases and J dropped 3; count of bases not matched to a gene: 9. The CDR3 loop reads CASSLVRRGNDYGYTF. Written as DNA, the CDR3 is TGTGCCAGCAGTTTAGTACGCAGGGGGAATGACTATGGCTACACCTTC.

The CDR3 DNA reads TGTGCCAGCAGCCAAGAAGGGGGGAACACTGAAGCTTTCTTT. Amino acids: CASSQEGGNTEAFF. The chain uses TRBV7-9 and TRBJ1-1; maybe TRBD1 (6 bases). This CDR3 comprises 14 residues. Germline V gene sequence: CDR1 SEHNR, CDR2 FQNEAQ (reference sequence). Trimming pared 5 bases from V and 1 base from J, leaving 11 bases between.

J is TRBJ1-5 and V is TRBV18; possibly TRBD1 for D (6 bases). Looked up from germline, CDR1 is KGHSH and CDR2 is LQKENI. The CDR3 is 14 amino acids. Deletions cut 2 bases from V and 6 bases from J, with 11 bases between. For the CDR3, the DNA is TGTGCCAGCTCACCAAGGGGGGAGGGTCAGCCCCAGCATTTT. Its translation: CASSPRGEGQPQHF.

The V gene is TRBV13, the J gene TRBJ2-3, with D hard to call. The germline CDR1 and CDR2 sequences are PRHDT and FYEKMQ (reference sequence). CDR3 size: 16 residues. V lost 3 bases and J lost 2, with 15 bases in between. The CDR3 region has the DNA TGTGCCAGCAGCTTGAAGTCCCTCCGTCCCACAGATACGCAGTATTTT. Translated: CASSLKSLRPTDTQYF.

This clone has just one count. The V gene is TRBV28, the J gene TRBJ1-4; unclear D gene. V lost 5 bases to trimming and J lost 4 bases, with 2 bases between them. This CDR3 comprises 11 residues. Germline CDR1 is MDHEN and CDR2 is SYDVKM. Here the CDR3 reads CASSVNEKLFF. The CDR3 region has the DNA TGTGCCAGCAGTGTTAATGAAAAACTGTTTTTT.

This chain uses TRBV6-5 with TRBJ1-2, with a weak D call TRBD1 (5 bases). Deletions cut 2 bases from V and 8 bases from J, with 12 bases between. The CDR3 has 13 residues. Germline assignment: CDR1 MNHEY and CDR2 SVGAGI. This CDR3 reads CASSYRQEGGYTF. DNA for the CDR3: TGTGCCAGCAGTTACCGGCAGGAGGGGGGCTACACCTTC.

V usage is TRBV6-6 and J usage is TRBJ2-7, with 7 bases that match TRBD1. Germline CDR1 MNHNY, CDR2 SVGAGI (reference sequence). This CDR3 spans 16 amino acids. J lost 4 bases, V lost 5 bases, and 14 bases had no gene match. DNA for the CDR3: TGTGCCAGCAGTCCCCGGGAAGGGGGCTTTACGTACGAGCAGTACTTC. Amino acids: CASSPREGGFTYEQYF.

The V call is TRBV11-2, the J call TRBJ1-4; tentative D call: TRBD1 (6 bases). The V gene lost 3 bases and the J gene lost 2 bases, with 19 bases spanning the gap. CDR1 SGHAT and CDR2 FQNNGV come from the germline V gene. This CDR3 spans 18 amino acids. In DNA, the CDR3 is TGTGCCAGCAGCTTTGAGGTTGGGGGGGCCTCGACTAATGAAAAACTGTTTTTT. Translation: CASSFEVGGASTNEKLFF.

V and J are TRBV4-1 and TRBJ2-2; 10 bases fit TRBD2. CDR1 and CDR2 (germline): MGHRA, YSYEKL. The CDR3 runs to 16 residues. V lost 5 bases to trimming and J lost 4 bases; unmatched junction nucleotides: 7. The CDR3 region has the DNA TGCGCCAGCAGCGTCGGACTAGCGGAGGTCACCGGGGAGCTGTTTTTT. Its translation: CASSVGLAEVTGELFF.

The genes are TRBV10-1 and TRBJ2-7, with 11 bases fitting TRBD2. J lost 9 bases, V lost 8 bases, and 15 bases had no gene match. In germline, CDR1 is WNHNN, CDR2 SYGVQD (reference sequence). The CDR3 contains 15 residues. The CDR3 DNA follows: TGCGCCAGCGGGACTAGCGGAGTCGGTCTACGAGGGCAGTACTTC. Amino acid sequence: CASGTSGVGLRGQYF.

The V call is TRBV19, the J call TRBJ1-2, with TRBD1 matching over 7 bases. Germline V gene data show CDR1 as LNHDA and CDR2 as SQIVND (reference sequence). J was trimmed by 6 bases and V by 4 bases; bases with no gene match: 11. The length of the CDR3 is 15 residues. Here the CDR3 reads CASSRTGAVLNGYTF. The CDR3 coding sequence is TGTGCCAGTAGTAGAACAGGGGCTGTTTTGAATGGCTACACCTTC.

The chain joins TRBV9 to TRBJ2-1; 8 nucleotides align to TRBD2. Germline-derived CDR1 and CDR2 are SGDLS and YYNGEE. The CDR3 length is 15 residues. The V gene end was trimmed by 3 bases and the J gene end by 5 bases; junction bases not matched to a gene: 7. Here the CDR3 DNA reads TGTGCCAGCAGCGCCACTAGCGGTATGGACAATGAGCAGTTCTTC. Protein product: CASSATSGMDNEQFF.

This chain uses TRBV28 with TRBJ1-2, with 7 nucleotides matching TRBD1. Germline values: CDR1 MDHEN, CDR2 SYDVKM. V trimming: 2 bases; J trimming: 6 bases; junction bases outside the gene matches: 6. There are 14 residues in the CDR3. CDR3 sequence reads: CASSLGQVSDGYTF. The CDR3 DNA follows: TGTGCCAGCAGTTTAGGACAGGTTTCCGATGGCTACACCTTC.

The gene calls are TRBV5-1 and TRBJ1-2; D is unclear. The CDR3 consists of 13 residues. CDR1 is SGHRS, CDR2 YFSETQ, per germline. V was trimmed by 4 bases and J by 8 bases, leaving 15 bases between them. The CDR3 DNA follows: TGCGCCAGCAGCCGAGAGGGAGGGAACGGCTACACCTTC. This codes for CASSREGGNGYTF.

The chain recombines TRBV11-3 with TRBJ1-3; D is unclear. V was clipped by 0 bases and J by 4 bases, with 7 bases between them. The germline V gene has CDR1 SGHNT and CDR2 YENEEA. This CDR3 has 14 residues. The CDR3 DNA sequence: TGTGCCAGCAGCTTAGACCTACCCGGAAACACCATATATTTT. It codes for CASSLDLPGNTIYF.

This clone was detected once. The chain employs TRBV2 and TRBJ2-5, with 16 bases matching TRBD2. J lost 5 bases, V lost 6 bases, and 3 bases had no gene match. Germline-derived CDR1 and CDR2 are SNHLY and FYNNEI. This CDR3 has 15 amino acids. DNA of the CDR3: TGTGCCAGCAGGGGACTAGCGGGAGGGCCTGAGACCCAGTACTTC. Its translation is CASRGLAGGPETQYF.